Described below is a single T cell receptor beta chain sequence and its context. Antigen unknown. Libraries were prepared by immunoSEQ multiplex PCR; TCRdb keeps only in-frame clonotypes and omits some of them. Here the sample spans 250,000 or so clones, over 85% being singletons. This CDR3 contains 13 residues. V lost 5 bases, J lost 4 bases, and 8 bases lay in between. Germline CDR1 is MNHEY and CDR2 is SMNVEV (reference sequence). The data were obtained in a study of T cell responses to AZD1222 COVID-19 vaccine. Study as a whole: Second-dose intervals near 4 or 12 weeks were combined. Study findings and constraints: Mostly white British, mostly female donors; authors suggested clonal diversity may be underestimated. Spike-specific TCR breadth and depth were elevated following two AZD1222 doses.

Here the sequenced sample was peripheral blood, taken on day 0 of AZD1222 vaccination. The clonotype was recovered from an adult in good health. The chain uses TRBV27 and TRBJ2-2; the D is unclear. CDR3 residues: CASSEVGTGELFF. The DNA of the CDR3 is TGTGCCAGCAGTGAGGTCGGCACCGGGGAGCTGTTTTTT.